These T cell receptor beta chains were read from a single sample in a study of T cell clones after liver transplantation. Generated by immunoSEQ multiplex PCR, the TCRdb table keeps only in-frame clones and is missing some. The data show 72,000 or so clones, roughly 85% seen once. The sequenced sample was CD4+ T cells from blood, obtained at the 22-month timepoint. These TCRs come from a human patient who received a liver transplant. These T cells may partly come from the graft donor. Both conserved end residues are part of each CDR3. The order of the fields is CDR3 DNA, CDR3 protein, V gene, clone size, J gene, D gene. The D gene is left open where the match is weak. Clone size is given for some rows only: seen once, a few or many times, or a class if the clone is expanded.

DNA: TGCGCCAGCGCCCGAGGGATCCCTGGAAACACCATATATTTT; CDR3: CASARGIPGNTIYF; V: TRBV10-1; size: -; J: TRBJ1-3; D: -
DNA: TGTGCCAGCAGCCCCGATTACGGGGGCACCGGGGAGCTGTTTTTT; CDR3: CASSPDYGGTGELFF; V: TRBV7-9; size: -; J: TRBJ2-2; D: -
DNA: TGTGCCAGCAGTTTAGACCCGCCCGGGACAGGGAGGAACACCATATATTTT; CDR3: CASSLDPPGTGRNTIYF; V: TRBV28; size: once; J: TRBJ1-3; D: TRBD1
DNA: TGTGCCAGCTCACCACAGGGTACTGAAAAACTGTTTTTT; CDR3: CASSPQGTEKLFF; V: TRBV18; size: -; J: TRBJ1-4; D: -
DNA: TGTGCCAGCAGCTTAGGCGGCAGGGGTTATTCACCCCTCCACTTT; CDR3: CASSLGGRGYSPLHF; V: TRBV7-2; size: -; J: TRBJ1-6; D: -
DNA: TGTGCCAGCAGCTTAGGTTCAGGAGGGAGAAACTCCTACGAGCAGTACTTC; CDR3: CASSLGSGGRNSYEQYF; V: TRBV7-6; size: -; J: TRBJ2-7; D: -
DNA: TGCGCCAGCAGCTTCCTGACAGGGCTTAATGAAAAACTGTTTTTT; CDR3: CASSFLTGLNEKLFF; V: TRBV5-1; size: -; J: TRBJ1-4; D: TRBD1
DNA: TGTGCCAGCAGCCAAGACAGGAACACTGAAGCTTTCTTT; CDR3: CASSQDRNTEAFF; V: TRBV14; size: -; J: TRBJ1-1; D: -
DNA: TGTGCCAGCAGCTTGATACAGCTGAACACCGGGGAGCTGTTTTTT; CDR3: CASSLIQLNTGELFF; V: TRBV5-5; size: -; J: TRBJ2-2; D: -
DNA: TGTGCCAGCAGCGCAAGAGGGGCGAACACCGGGGAGCTGTTTTTT; CDR3: CASSARGANTGELFF; V: TRBV7-3; size: -; J: TRBJ2-2; D: -
DNA: TGTGCCAGCATAGGGAGGGGTCTAACTAATGAAAAACTGTTTTTT; CDR3: CASIGRGLTNEKLFF; V: TRBV2; size: -; J: TRBJ1-4; D: -
DNA: TGTGCCAGCAGCCTGGGGGTCTACGAGCAGTTCTTC; CDR3: CASSLGVYEQFF; V: TRBV9; size: -; J: TRBJ2-1; D: -
DNA: TGTGCTAGCAGCTCGTTGACACCTGGGGCCAACGTCCTGACTTTC; CDR3: CASSSLTPGANVLTF; V: TRBV7-7; size: -; J: TRBJ2-6; D: -
DNA: TGTGCCTGGGTTCTCCGTACCACAGATACGCAGTATTTT; CDR3: CAWVLRTTDTQYF; V: TRBV30; size: -; J: TRBJ2-3; D: -
DNA: TGTGCCAGCTCACTCGGACAGTCCTACGAGCAGTACTTC; CDR3: CASSLGQSYEQYF; V: TRBV18; size: -; J: TRBJ2-7; D: -
DNA: TGTGCCAGCAGCTTGGGCCGACAGGCCCGTCCCTACGAGCAGTACTTC; CDR3: CASSLGRQARPYEQYF; V: TRBV11-1; size: -; J: TRBJ2-7; D: -
DNA: TGTGCCAGTACCTACAGGGGGGGAACTGAAGCTTTCTTT; CDR3: CASTYRGGTEAFF; V: TRBV19; size: -; J: TRBJ1-1; D: TRBD1
DNA: TGCGCCAGCAGCCAAGCGAGGACTAGCGCTTCCTACAATGAGCAGTTCTTC; CDR3: CASSQARTSASYNEQFF; V: TRBV4-1; size: -; J: TRBJ2-1; D: TRBD2
DNA: TGTGCCACCCGGGACGGGGACACTGAAGCTTTCTTT; CDR3: CATRDGDTEAFF; V: TRBV6-5; size: -; J: TRBJ1-1; D: -
DNA: TGTGCCAGCAGCGCTACTAGCTATGAGCAGTTCTTC; CDR3: CASSATSYEQFF; V: TRBV5-6; size: once; J: TRBJ2-1; D: -
DNA: TGTGCCAGCAGTGAGGGGAACACAGATACGCAGTATTTT; CDR3: CASSEGNTDTQYF; V: TRBV2; size: -; J: TRBJ2-3; D: -
DNA: TGTGCCAGCAGTGAATTACGGGGAGACTATGGCTACACCTTC; CDR3: CASSELRGDYGYTF; V: TRBV2; size: -; J: TRBJ1-2; D: -
DNA: TGTGCCAGCAGCCTTATTGGTTCGGGGCACCCTGAAGCTTTCTTT; CDR3: CASSLIGSGHPEAFF; V: TRBV28; size: -; J: TRBJ1-1; D: -
DNA: TGTGCCAGCAGGGCTAGCGGGGCCTACGAGCAGTACTTC; CDR3: CASRASGAYEQYF; V: TRBV6-9; size: -; J: TRBJ2-7; D: TRBD2
DNA: TGTGCCAGCATTTACGACAGGAACCAAGAGACCCAGTACTTC; CDR3: CASIYDRNQETQYF; V: TRBV21-1; size: -; J: TRBJ2-5; D: -